The 25 T cell receptor beta chains listed next were all sequenced from one sample in a study of T-cell memory formation after mild COVID-19. MiXCR, applied by TCRdb to the 5' RACE reads, yields one record per CDR3 protein. In the table there are hundreds of thousands of distinct CDR3 sequences, 15% to 20% of which are singletons. Sequenced material: PBMCs or a T cell subset sorted from them (not recorded which). Receptors originate from a man between 18 and 29 years old who had mild COVID-19 (a few samples of this study predate the infection). Cell type and time point are not known.

This clonotype was seen a single time. CDR3 sequence: CASSLGLWTANTEAFF. The CDR3 coding sequence is TGTGCCAGCAGCTTAGGCCTTTGGACCGCCAACACTGAAGCTTTCTTT. The chain carries TRBV11-1 and TRBJ1-1; D call uncertain. V was trimmed by 1 base and J by 2 bases, leaving 14 bases between them. This CDR3 comprises 16 residues. Germline V CDR1 and CDR2: SGHAT, FQDESV (reference sequence).

This sequence joins TRBV3-1 and TRBJ2-1; 11 nucleotides line up with TRBD2. V gave up 2 bases and J gave up 8 bases; unmatched junction bases: 5. CDR3 length equals 15 residues. Germline V gene lookup returns CDR1 LGHDT and CDR2 YNNKEL (reference sequence). The CDR3 DNA sequence: TGTGCCAGCAGCCAAAGTAGCGGGGGGGCCTATGAGCAGTTCTTC. This translates into CASSQSSGGAYEQFF.

The chain couples TRBV20-1 to TRBJ2-5; no clear D gene. V lost 3 bases, J lost 1 base, and 9 bases lay in between. Germline V gene sequence: CDR1 DFQATT, CDR2 SNEGSKA (reference sequence). CDR3 length equals 13 residues. The CDR3 sequence is CSASSLSQETQYF. CDR3 DNA: TGCAGTGCTAGTAGTCTCAGCCAAGAGACCCAGTACTTC.

This clonotype appeared a few times. The chain is built from TRBV7-6 and TRBJ1-1; D may be TRBD1 (5 bases). Trimming shortened V by 3 bases and J by 4 bases, and 18 bases separated the two germline ends. This CDR3 region has 16 residues. Germline V gene lookup returns CDR1 SGHVS and CDR2 FNYEAQ. The CDR3 loop reads CASSLVGRGTGTEAFF. The CDR3 DNA sequence: TGTGCCAGCAGCTTGGTGGGGAGGGGCACGGGCACTGAAGCTTTCTTT.

CDR3 nucleotides: TGTGCCAGCTCACCACCGGACAGGGGGGGATCACCCCTCCACTTT. Translating gives CASSPPDRGGSPLHF. V and J are TRBV18 and TRBJ1-6; 10 nucleotides agree with TRBD1. Per the germline V gene, CDR1 is KGHSH and CDR2 is LQKENI. This CDR3 spans 15 amino acids. Trimming took 0 bases from V and 10 from J; bases not matched to a gene: 3. Full variable domain (outside the CDR3, taken from reference TRBV18 and TRBJ1-6): NAGVMQNPRHLVRRRGQEARLRCSPMKGHSHVYWYRQLPEEGLKFMVYLQKENIIDESGMPKERFSAEFPKEGPSILRIQQVVRGDSAAYFCASSPPDRGGSPLHFGNGTRLTVT.

The J gene is TRBJ1-5, the V gene TRBV7-2; the D is unclear. Germline CDR1 SGHTA, CDR2 FQGNSA. Deletions cut 4 bases from V and 0 bases from J, with 22 bases between. The CDR3 has 19 amino acids. The DNA of the CDR3 is TGTGCCAGCAGCTCGGACGGAGCAAAAGACCTCTATAGCAATCAGCCCCAGCATTTT. It specifies CASSSDGAKDLYSNQPQHF.

V and J are TRBV6-2 or TRBV6-3 and TRBJ2-3; 13 bases are a match to TRBD2. The CDR3 has 18 amino acids. With 4 bases clipped from V and 0 bases from J, the junction kept 7 bases outside the gene matches. Per the germline V gene, CDR1 is MNHEY and CDR2 is SVGEGT. The CDR3 sequence is CASSFRTSGGPSTDTQYF. CDR3 bases: TGTGCCAGCAGTTTCCGGACTAGCGGGGGACCCAGCACAGATACGCAGTATTTT.

This clonotype was seen more than once but under ten times. The rearrangement uses TRBV3-1 and TRBJ2-1; perhaps TRBD2 as D (6 bases). Between the trimmed V and J ends, which lost 4 bases and 10 bases, there was a span of 20 bases. CDR3 length: 15 residues. In germline, CDR1 is LGHDT, CDR2 YNNKEL (reference sequence). This chain's CDR3 is CASSLNILRAGEQFF. DNA of the CDR3: TGTGCCAGCAGCCTCAACATCTTACGGGCGGGAGAGCAGTTCTTC.

This clonotype has ten or more counts. V gene TRBV7-9 combines with J gene TRBJ2-6; D is unresolved. Germline V gives CDR1 SEHNR, CDR2 FQNEAQ (reference sequence). The CDR3 totals 19 residues. Between the trimmed V and J ends, which lost 2 bases and 0 bases, there was a span of 17 bases. CDR3 protein: CASSLPRRTVFSGANVLTF. In DNA form, the CDR3 reads TGTGCCAGCAGCTTACCCAGAAGGACGGTTTTCTCTGGGGCCAACGTCCTGACTTTC.

This clonotype occurred a few times. The rearrangement uses TRBV4-3 and TRBJ1-2; TRBD1 agrees at 7 bases. After removal of 1 base from V and 6 bases from J, the junction contained 11 bases not matched to a gene. This CDR3 is 16 amino acids long. Germline-derived CDR1 and CDR2 are LGHNA and YSLEER. The CDR3, as DNA: TGCGCCAGCAGCCAAGCTAGGGGGCGCACAGGTGATGGCTACACCTTC. Its translation: CASSQARGRTGDGYTF.

This clonotype was seen ten or more times. The chain employs TRBV4-3 and TRBJ1-1; D is possibly TRBD1 (6 bases). CDR1 LGHNA and CDR2 YSLEER come from the germline V gene. With 2 bases removed from V and 3 bases from J, the gap between germline ends came to 10 bases. The CDR3 has 14 amino acids. CDR3 protein: CASSQQGGHTEAFF. CDR3 nucleotides: TGCGCCAGCAGCCAACAAGGGGGGCACACTGAAGCTTTCTTT.

The chain carries TRBV7-9 and TRBJ2-7; 7 bases align to TRBD1. The V gene end was trimmed by 5 bases and the J gene end by 5 bases; junction bases not matched to a gene: 9. The germline V gene has CDR1 SEHNR and CDR2 FQNEAQ (reference sequence). The CDR3 runs to 14 residues. Here the CDR3 DNA reads TGTGCCAGCAGCCGATCCGACAGGGCCCACGAGCAGTACGTC. Protein: CASSRSDRAHEQYV.

This clonotype was seen only a few times. The chain carries TRBV20-1 and TRBJ1-1, with 8 bases fitting TRBD1. J was trimmed by 4 bases and V by 6 bases; bases with no gene match: 13. The CDR3 has 15 amino acids. Germline-derived CDR1 and CDR2 are DFQATT and SNEGSKA (reference sequence). CDR3 nucleotides: TGCAGTGCGAGACAGGGGCCGACCGGAACCACTGAAGCTTTCTTT. Its protein is CSARQGPTGTTEAFF.

The gene calls are TRBV5-4 and TRBJ2-3; the D gene is possibly TRBD2 (5 bases). The CDR3 loop spans 13 amino acids. Germline V gene lookup returns CDR1 SGHNT and CDR2 YYREEE (reference sequence). The V and J ends lost 0 bases and 8 bases respectively, with 10 bases between them. The CDR3: CASSLAGSGTQYF. CDR3 coding DNA: TGTGCCAGCAGCTTGGCGGGGTCTGGTACGCAGTATTTT. Drawing the rest from reference TRBV5-4 and TRBJ2-3, the complete variable domain is ETGVTQSPTHLIKTRGQQVTLRCSSQSGHNTVSWYQQALGQGPQFIFQYYREEENGRGNFPPRFSGLQFPNYSSELNVNALELDDSALYLCASSLAGSGTQYFGPGTRLTVL.

The chain uses TRBV11-2 and TRBJ1-2; a possible D gene is TRBD1 (6 bases). This CDR3 contains 14 residues. The germline V gene encodes CDR1 SGHAT and CDR2 FQNNGV. The V gene lost 6 bases and the J gene lost 5 bases, with 16 bases spanning the gap. CDR3 DNA: TGTGCCAGCAGACTACTCGGGACAAGATATGGCTACACCTTC. This codes for CASRLLGTRYGYTF.

This clonotype was picked up a small number of times. The chain links TRBV7-9 to TRBJ2-3; D call uncertain. Trimming took 1 base from V and 0 from J, leaving 8 bases between them. The CDR3 is 15 residues long. Per germline, CDR1 SEHNR and CDR2 FQNEAQ (reference sequence). Written as DNA, the CDR3 is TGTGCCAGCAGCTTAGTTTATCCTAGCACAGATACGCAGTATTTT. Protein product: CASSLVYPSTDTQYF. Using reference TRBV7-9 and TRBJ2-3 for the parts outside the CDR3, the full variable domain is DTGVSQNPRHKITKRGQNVTFRCDPISEHNRLYWYRQTLGQGPEFLTYFQNEAQLEKSRLLSDRFSAERPKGSFSTLEIQRTEQGDSAMYLCASSLVYPSTDTQYFGPGTRLTVL.

The chain links TRBV5-5 to TRBJ1-1, with D possibly matching TRBD1 (5 bases). Trimming took off 5 bases at V and 0 bases at J, with 17 bases between the two ends. This CDR3 spans 16 amino acids. CDR1 and CDR2 from the germline V gene are SGHKS and YYEKEE (reference sequence). CDR3 in amino acids: CASSNGGSRMNTEAFF. As DNA, the CDR3 is TGTGCCAGCAGTAATGGGGGGTCCCGAATGAACACTGAAGCTTTCTTT.

The chain combines TRBV7-3 with TRBJ2-5; TRBD2 matches at 7 bases. Trimming removed 5 bases from V and 2 bases from J; junction bases left unmatched: 8. The CDR3 covers 15 residues. Per the germline V gene, CDR1 is SGHTA and CDR2 is FQGTGA. The CDR3, as DNA: TGTGCCAGCAGCCCCGGGAAGCGGGGACAAGAGACCCAGTACTTC. Encoded protein: CASSPGKRGQETQYF.

The V and J genes are TRBV9 and TRBJ2-1, with TRBD1 as a possible D gene (7 bases). CDR1 is SGDLS and CDR2 is YYNGEE in the germline V gene. Trimming took 6 bases from V and 5 from J, leaving 15 bases between them. CDR3 length: 14 amino acids. CDR3 nucleotide sequence: TGTGCCAGCACCTCAGGGGGGACAAACAATGAGCAGTTCTTC. It codes for CASTSGGTNNEQFF.

CDR3 nucleotide sequence: TGTGCCAGCAGCTTATATACCGGGACTAGTACTAGCACAGATACGCAGTATTTT. Protein sequence: CASSLYTGTSTSTDTQYF. This chain links TRBV11-2 with TRBJ2-3; 8 bases match TRBD2. The CDR3 loop spans 18 amino acids. The J segment lost 0 bases and the V segment lost 2 bases, leaving 10 bases of the junction unmatched. The V gene's germline CDR1 is SGHAT and CDR2 FQNNGV. Supplemented by reference TRBV11-2 and TRBJ2-3, the full variable domain reads EAGVAQSPRYKIIEKRQSVAFWCNPISGHATLYWYQQILGQGPKLLIQFQNNGVVDDSQLPKDRFSAERLKGVDSTLKIQPAKLEDSAVYLCASSLYTGTSTSTDTQYFGPGTRLTVL.

A single count supports this clonotype. The chain carries TRBV20-1 and TRBJ1-2; D is unresolved. V was trimmed by 0 bases and J by 4 bases, leaving 6 bases between them. This CDR3 comprises 12 residues. From germline, CDR1 is DFQATT and CDR2 SNEGSKA (reference sequence). The DNA of the CDR3 is TGCAGTGCTAGAGATTCAACCTATGGCTACACCTTC. Translating gives CSARDSTYGYTF.

The V and J genes are TRBV5-1 and TRBJ1-1, with no clear D. CDR1 is SGHRS and CDR2 is YFSETQ in the germline V gene. The CDR3 spans 15 residues. The V and J ends lost 0 bases and 6 bases respectively, with 15 bases between them. The CDR3, as DNA: TGCGCCAGCAGCTTGGATCCCGAACCGAGCGCTGAAGCTTTCTTT. Its translation is CASSLDPEPSAEAFF.

V is TRBV15 and J is TRBJ2-1; TRBD2 matches 7 bases. Germline V lookup: CDR1 LNHNV, CDR2 YYDKDF (reference sequence). The CDR3 runs 15 residues. J gave up 8 bases and V 5 bases, and 12 bases lay outside the gene matches. CDR3 protein: CATSHQRGGYDEQFF. The CDR3 nucleotides read TGTGCCACCAGCCACCAGCGGGGAGGTTACGATGAGCAGTTCTTC.

This clonotype was picked up a small number of times. The V and J genes are TRBV7-9 and TRBJ1-2, with no clear D. Trimming took 1 base from V and 8 from J, leaving 17 bases between them. This CDR3 contains 15 residues. CDR1 SEHNR and CDR2 FQNEAQ come from the germline V gene (reference sequence). The CDR3 loop is CASSLEVTGAGGYTF. The CDR3 DNA follows: TGTGCCAGCAGCTTAGAAGTTACGGGAGCGGGCGGCTACACCTTC.

The chain carries TRBV7-3 and TRBJ2-5; D may be TRBD1 (5 bases). Germline-derived CDR1 and CDR2 are SGHTA and FQGTGA. Trimming pared 5 bases from V and 3 bases from J, leaving 10 bases between. This CDR3 has 13 residues. CDR3 residues: CASSLTAKETQYF. As DNA, the CDR3 is TGTGCCAGCAGCCTGACAGCTAAAGAGACCCAGTACTTC.